This T cell receptor (beta chain) was captured by sequencing in a study of blood T cells in healthy people across ages. Study context: The capture of about one barcoded beta molecule per two T cells was achieved by template switching.

A second PCR of 7 to 11 cycles used a sample-barcoded 5' primer and a J-beta primer mix. Each cDNA molecule was tagged by a template-switch adaptor that had 12 random nucleotides. A single record per CDR3 protein comes from TCRdb applying MiXCR to the 5' RACE reads. This sample has approximately 780,000 distinct CDR3 sequences, with roughly 24% found just once. The CDR3 loop spans 17 amino acids. CDR1 is SGDLS, CDR2 YYNGEE, per germline. V lost 4 bases and J lost 4, with 18 bases in between. Per sample, at least 6 micrograms of total RNA were extracted. The same sample was also studied in work on T cells of mothers and their children.

The V call is TRBV9, the J call TRBJ1-6, with TRBD1 as a possible D gene (5 bases). Input material: blood. The source is a boy between 10 and 17 years old in good health. The CDR3 is CASSPTGGAAYNSPLHF. The CDR3, as DNA: TGTGCCAGCAGCCCTACGGGAGGGGCTGCGTATAATTCACCCCTCCACTTT.